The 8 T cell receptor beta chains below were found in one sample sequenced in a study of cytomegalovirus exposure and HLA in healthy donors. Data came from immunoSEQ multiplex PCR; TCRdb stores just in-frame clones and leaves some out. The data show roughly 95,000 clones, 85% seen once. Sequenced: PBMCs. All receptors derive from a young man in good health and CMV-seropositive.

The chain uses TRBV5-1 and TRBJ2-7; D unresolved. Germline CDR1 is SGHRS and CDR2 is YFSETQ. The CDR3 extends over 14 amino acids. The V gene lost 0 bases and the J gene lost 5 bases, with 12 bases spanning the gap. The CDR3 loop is CASSLVTAQDEQYF. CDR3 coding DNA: TGCGCCAGCAGCTTGGTAACGGCCCAGGACGAGCAGTACTTC.

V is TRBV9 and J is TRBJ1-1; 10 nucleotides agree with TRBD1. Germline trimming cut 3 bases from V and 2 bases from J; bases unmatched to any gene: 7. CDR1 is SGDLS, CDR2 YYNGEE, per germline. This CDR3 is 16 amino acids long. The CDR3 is CASSDGQGDLNTEAFF. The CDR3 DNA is TGTGCCAGCAGCGACGGACAGGGGGACCTTAACACTGAAGCTTTCTTT. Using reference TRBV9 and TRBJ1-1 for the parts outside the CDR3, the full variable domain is DSGVTQTPKHLITATGQRVTLRCSPRSGDLSVYWYQQSLDQGLQFLIQYYNGEERAKGNILERFSAQQFPDLHSELNLSSLELGDSALYFCASSDGQGDLNTEAFFGQGTRLTVV.

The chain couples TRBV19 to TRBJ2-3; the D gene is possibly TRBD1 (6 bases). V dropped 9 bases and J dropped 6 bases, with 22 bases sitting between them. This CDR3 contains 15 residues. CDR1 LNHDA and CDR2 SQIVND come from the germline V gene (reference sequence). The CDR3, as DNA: TGTGCCAGCACCCGGGCAGGGGAGCGTGTGGATACGCAGTATTTT. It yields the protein CASTRAGERVDTQYF.

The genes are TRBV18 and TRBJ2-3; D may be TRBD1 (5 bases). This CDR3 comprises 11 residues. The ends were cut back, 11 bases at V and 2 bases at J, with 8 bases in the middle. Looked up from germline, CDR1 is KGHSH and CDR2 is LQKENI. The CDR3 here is CAGRDTDTQYF. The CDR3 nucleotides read TGTGCCGGCAGGGACACAGATACGCAGTATTTT. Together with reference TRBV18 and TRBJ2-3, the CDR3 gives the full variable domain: NAGVMQNPRHLVRRRGQEARLRCSPMKGHSHVYWYRQLPEEGLKFMVYLQKENIIDESGMPKERFSAEFPKEGPSILRIQQVVRGDSAAYFCAGRDTDTQYFGPGTRLTVL.

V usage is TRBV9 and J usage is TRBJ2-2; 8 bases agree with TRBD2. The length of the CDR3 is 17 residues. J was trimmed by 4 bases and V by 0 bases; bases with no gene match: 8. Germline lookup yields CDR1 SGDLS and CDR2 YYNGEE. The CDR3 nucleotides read TGTGCCAGCAGCGTAGCTGCAGCGGGAGCGGGCACCGGGGAGCTGTTTTTT. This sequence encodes CASSVAAAGAGTGELFF.

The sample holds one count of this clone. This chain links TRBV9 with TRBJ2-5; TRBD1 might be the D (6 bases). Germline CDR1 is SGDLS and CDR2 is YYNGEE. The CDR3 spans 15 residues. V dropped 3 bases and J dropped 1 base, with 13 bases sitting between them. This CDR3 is CASSASQGTQETQYF. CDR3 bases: TGTGCCAGCAGCGCTTCACAGGGAACCCAAGAGACCCAGTACTTC.

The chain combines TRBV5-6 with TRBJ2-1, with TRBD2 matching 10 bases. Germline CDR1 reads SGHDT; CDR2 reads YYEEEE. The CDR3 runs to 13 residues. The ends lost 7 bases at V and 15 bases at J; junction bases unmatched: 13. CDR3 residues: CASQAGTSALLFF. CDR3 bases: TGTGCCAGCCAAGCCGGGACTAGCGCCCTTCTGTTCTTC.

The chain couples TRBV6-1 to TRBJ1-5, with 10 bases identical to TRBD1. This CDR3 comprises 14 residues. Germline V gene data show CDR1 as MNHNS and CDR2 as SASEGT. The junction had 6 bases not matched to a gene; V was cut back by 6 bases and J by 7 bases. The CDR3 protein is CASSDRGLLQPQHF. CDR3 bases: TGTGCCAGCAGCGACAGGGGGCTCTTACAGCCCCAGCATTTT.